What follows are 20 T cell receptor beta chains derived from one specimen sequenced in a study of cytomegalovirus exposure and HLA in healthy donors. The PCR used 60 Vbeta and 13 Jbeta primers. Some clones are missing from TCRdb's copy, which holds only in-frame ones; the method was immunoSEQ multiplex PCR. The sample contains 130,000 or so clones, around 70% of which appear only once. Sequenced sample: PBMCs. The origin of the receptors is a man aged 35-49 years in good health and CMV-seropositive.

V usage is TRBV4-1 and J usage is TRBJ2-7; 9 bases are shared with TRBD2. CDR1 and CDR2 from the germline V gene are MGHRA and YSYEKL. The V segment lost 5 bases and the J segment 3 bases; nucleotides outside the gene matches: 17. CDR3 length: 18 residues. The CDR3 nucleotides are TGCGCCAGCAGCTTCGAGACTAGCGGACGGTCCCGGGGCTACGAGCAGTACTTC. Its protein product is CASSFETSGRSRGYEQYF.

The DNA for the CDR3 is TGTGCCAGCAGGCTTGACGGGGTAAGGTACAATGAGCAGTTCTTC. Translation: CASRLDGVRYNEQFF. The chain joins TRBV2 to TRBJ2-1; maybe TRBD2 (5 bases). The CDR3 covers 15 residues. V lost 6 bases and J lost 4, with 16 bases in between. Germline V gene sequence: CDR1 SNHLY, CDR2 FYNNEI.

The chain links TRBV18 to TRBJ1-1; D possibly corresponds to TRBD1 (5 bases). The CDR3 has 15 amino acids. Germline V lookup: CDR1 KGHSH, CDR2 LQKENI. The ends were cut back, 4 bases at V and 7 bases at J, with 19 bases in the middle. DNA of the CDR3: TGTGCCAGCTCACTTGCTGGCTACAGGAACCGTGAAGCTTTCTTT. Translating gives CASSLAGYRNREAFF.

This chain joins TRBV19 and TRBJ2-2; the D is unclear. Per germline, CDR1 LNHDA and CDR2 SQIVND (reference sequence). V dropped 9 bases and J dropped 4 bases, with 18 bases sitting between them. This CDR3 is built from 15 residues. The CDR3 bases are TGTGCCAGCAAAGACCGTGGCGGTTCCACCGGGGAGCTGTTTTTT. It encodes CASKDRGGSTGELFF.

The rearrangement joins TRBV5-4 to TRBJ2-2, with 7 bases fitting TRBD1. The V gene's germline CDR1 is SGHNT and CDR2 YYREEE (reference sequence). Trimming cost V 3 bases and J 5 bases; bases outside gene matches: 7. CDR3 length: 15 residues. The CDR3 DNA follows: TGTGCCAGCAGCTACGACAGGGAATTTACCGGGGAGCTGTTTTTT. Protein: CASSYDREFTGELFF.

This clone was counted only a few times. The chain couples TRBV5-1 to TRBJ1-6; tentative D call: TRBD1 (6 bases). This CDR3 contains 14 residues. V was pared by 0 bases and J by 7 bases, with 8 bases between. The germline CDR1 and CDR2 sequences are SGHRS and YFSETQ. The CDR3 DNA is TGCGCCAGCAGCTTGGGGACAGCAAATTCACCCCTCCACTTT. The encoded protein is CASSLGTANSPLHF.

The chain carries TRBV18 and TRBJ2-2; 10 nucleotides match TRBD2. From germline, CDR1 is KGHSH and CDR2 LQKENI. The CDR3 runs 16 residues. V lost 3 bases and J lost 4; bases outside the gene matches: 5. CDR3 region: CASSPQTSGLTGELFF. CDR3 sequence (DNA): TGTGCCAGCTCACCGCAGACTAGCGGGCTCACCGGGGAGCTGTTTTTT.

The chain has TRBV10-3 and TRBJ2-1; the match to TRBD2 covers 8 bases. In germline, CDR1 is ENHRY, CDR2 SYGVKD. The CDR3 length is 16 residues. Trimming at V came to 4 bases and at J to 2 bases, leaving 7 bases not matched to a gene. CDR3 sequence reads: CAISGDTSGTYNEQFF. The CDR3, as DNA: TGTGCCATCAGTGGGGATACTAGCGGAACCTACAATGAGCAGTTCTTC.

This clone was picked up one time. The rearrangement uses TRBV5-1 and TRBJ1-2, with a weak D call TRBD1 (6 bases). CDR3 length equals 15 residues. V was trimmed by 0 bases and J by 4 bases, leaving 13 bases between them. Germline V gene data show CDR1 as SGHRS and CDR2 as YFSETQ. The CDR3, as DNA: TGCGCCAGCAGCTTGGGAGGACAGCAACTCTATGGCTACACCTTC. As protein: CASSLGGQQLYGYTF.

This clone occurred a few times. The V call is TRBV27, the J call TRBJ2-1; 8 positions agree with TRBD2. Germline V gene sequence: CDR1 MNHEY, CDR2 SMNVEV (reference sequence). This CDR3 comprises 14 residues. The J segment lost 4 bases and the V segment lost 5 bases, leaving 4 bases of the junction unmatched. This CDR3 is CASSDRGGYNEQFF. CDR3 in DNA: TGTGCCAGCAGTGACCGGGGGGGGTACAATGAGCAGTTCTTC.

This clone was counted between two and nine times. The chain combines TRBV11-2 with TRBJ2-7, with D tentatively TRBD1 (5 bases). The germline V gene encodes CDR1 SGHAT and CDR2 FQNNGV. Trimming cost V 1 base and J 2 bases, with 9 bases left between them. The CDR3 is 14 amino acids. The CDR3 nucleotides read TGTGCCAGCAGCTTAGTATCAGGGCCCTACGAGCAGTACTTC. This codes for CASSLVSGPYEQYF.

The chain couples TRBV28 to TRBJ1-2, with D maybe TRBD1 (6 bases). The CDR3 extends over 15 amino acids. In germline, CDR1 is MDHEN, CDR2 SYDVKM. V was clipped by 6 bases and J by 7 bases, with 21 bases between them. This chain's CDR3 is CASRKTGPKIAGYTF. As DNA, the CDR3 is TGTGCCAGCAGGAAGACAGGTCCGAAGATCGCTGGCTACACCTTC.

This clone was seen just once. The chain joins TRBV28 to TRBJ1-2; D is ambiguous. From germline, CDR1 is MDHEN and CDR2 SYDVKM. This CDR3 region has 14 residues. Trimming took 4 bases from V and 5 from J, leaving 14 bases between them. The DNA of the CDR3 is TGTGCCAGCAGTTCTTCTCCTGGGCCTTATGGCTACACCTTC. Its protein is CASSSSPGPYGYTF.

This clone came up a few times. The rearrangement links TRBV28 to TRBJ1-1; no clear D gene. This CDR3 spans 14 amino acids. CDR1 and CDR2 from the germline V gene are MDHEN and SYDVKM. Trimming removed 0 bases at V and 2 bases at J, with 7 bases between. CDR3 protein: CASSLWQTNTEAFF. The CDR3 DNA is TGTGCCAGCAGTTTATGGCAGACAAACACTGAAGCTTTCTTT.

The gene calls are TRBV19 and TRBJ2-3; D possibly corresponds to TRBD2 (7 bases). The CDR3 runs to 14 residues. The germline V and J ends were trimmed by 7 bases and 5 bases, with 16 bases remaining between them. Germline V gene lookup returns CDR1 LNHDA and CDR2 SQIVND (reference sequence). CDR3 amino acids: CASTQGRDGDTQYF. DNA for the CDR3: TGTGCCAGTACCCAGGGGAGGGATGGAGATACGCAGTATTTT.

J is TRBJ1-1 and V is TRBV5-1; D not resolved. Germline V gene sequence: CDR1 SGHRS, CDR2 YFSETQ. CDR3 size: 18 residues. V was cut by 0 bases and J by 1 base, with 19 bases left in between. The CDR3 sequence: CASSLAYRGVPANTEAFF. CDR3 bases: TGCGCCAGCAGCTTGGCCTATCGGGGTGTCCCAGCGAACACTGAAGCTTTCTTT.

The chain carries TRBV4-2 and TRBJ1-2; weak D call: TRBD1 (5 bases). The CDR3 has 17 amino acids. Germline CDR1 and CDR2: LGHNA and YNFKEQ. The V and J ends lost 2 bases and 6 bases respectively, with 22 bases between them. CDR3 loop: CASSQSTPGLGLDGYTF. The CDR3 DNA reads TGTGCCAGCAGCCAATCGACCCCAGGGTTGGGTCTAGATGGCTACACCTTC.

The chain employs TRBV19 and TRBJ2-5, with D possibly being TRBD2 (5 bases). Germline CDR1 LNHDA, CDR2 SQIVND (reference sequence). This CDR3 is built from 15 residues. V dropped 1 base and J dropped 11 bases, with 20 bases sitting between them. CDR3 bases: TGTGCCAGTAGTATAGCAAGGGCTAGCCCTGAAGAGCAGTACTTC. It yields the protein CASSIARASPEEQYF.

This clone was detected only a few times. The CDR3 DNA is TGTGCCAGCAGTGGAGGAGGGAGTGGGGAAAAACTGTTTTTT. It is translated as CASSGGGSGEKLFF. V and J are TRBV6-1 and TRBJ1-4; the D is unclear. Trimming pared 4 bases from V and 8 bases from J, leaving 14 bases between. Germline CDR1 MNHNS, CDR2 SASEGT. CDR3 length equals 14 residues.

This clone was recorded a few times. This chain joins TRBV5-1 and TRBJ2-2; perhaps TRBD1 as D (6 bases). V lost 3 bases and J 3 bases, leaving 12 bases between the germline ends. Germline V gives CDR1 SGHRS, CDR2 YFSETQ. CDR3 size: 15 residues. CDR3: CASSSFEGDTGELFF. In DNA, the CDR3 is TGCGCCAGCAGCTCCTTTGAGGGGGACACCGGGGAGCTGTTTTTT.